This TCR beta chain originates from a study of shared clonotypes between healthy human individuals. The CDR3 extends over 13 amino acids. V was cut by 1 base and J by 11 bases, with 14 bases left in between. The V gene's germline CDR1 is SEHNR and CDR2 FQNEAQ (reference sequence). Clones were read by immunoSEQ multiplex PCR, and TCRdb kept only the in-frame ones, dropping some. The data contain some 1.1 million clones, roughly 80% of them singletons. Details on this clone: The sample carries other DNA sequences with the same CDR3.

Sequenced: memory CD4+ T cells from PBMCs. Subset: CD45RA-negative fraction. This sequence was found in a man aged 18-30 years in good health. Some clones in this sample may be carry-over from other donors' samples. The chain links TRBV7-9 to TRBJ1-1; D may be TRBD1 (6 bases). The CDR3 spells CASSLEGTTRAFF. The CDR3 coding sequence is TGTGCCAGCAGCTTAGAAGGGACAACGCGGGCTTTCTTT.